This TCR beta chain is from a study of cytomegalovirus exposure and HLA in healthy donors. Study in general: Around 80 million unique TCRs from HLA-typed donors were held in an early data release. Assignment to the Caucasian-associated ancestry cluster applied to roughly 80% of the 300 to 500 genotyped donors.

CDR1 and CDR2 (germline): SGHRS, YFSETQ. The CDR3 runs 14 residues. V was clipped by 0 bases and J by 8 bases, with 14 bases between them. Details on this clone: Its antigen is not identified.

Findings and caveats of the study: In a later analysis, CMV-associated beta chains were mostly HLA-associated, it appeared. In a later analysis, at a false discovery rate of 0.05, 15,000 to 20,000 TCR beta sequences were associated with HLA alleles.

The PCR had 60 Vbeta and 13 Jbeta primers. TCRdb keeps only in-frame clones here, not all; method: immunoSEQ multiplex PCR. The repertoire has some 240,000 clones, about 72% of them found once; the top ten carry 3.8%. The material sequenced was PBMCs. The J gene is TRBJ1-2, the V gene TRBV5-1; D is undetermined. The clonotype originates from a male donor in good health and CMV-seronegative. CDR3 sequence: CASSLDRGSGGYTF. CDR3 in DNA: TGCGCCAGCAGCTTGGATCGTGGGAGTGGGGGCTACACCTTC.